What follows describes a single T cell receptor beta chain. Antigen specificity is unknown. TCRdb itself ran the reads through MiXCR, one entry per CDR3 protein. Here the sample spans 700,000 to 850,000 distinct CDR3 sequences, approximately 32% being singletons. The CDR3 contains 14 residues. V lost 5 bases and J lost 2; bases outside the gene matches: 4. The data originate from a study of T cell repertoires in cytomegalovirus infection. The study's findings and limits: In two of eight donors, the top clonotype was HLA-C-restricted CMV-specific.

This receptor was taken from a human donor in good health (CMV status not recorded). Some clones in this sample may be carry-over from other donors' samples. The specimen comprised cultured CD8+ T cells from PBMCs, sampled from culture after CMV antigen stimulation. The chain recombines TRBV12-3 or TRBV12-4 with TRBJ2-3; 7 bases align to TRBD2. Here the CDR3 DNA reads TGTGCCAGCAGTGACGGGACTAACACAGATACGCAGTATTTT. The encoded protein is CASSDGTNTDTQYF.